These 30 T cell receptor beta chains share one sample of origin, sequenced in a study of blood T cell repertoires in COVID-19. Assay: immunoSEQ multiplex PCR; the TCRdb copy retains only in-frame clones and omits some. The table has about 80,000 clones, 88% seen once. Sequenced input: peripheral blood. Receptor source: a man aged 65 to 79 with acute or convalescent COVID-19.

In its sample, this clone was seen once. V gene TRBV29-1 combines with J gene TRBJ2-5; 7 bases match TRBD2. The CDR3 is 15 amino acids. The germline CDR1 and CDR2 sequences are SQVTM and ANQGSEA. Losses at the gene ends were 6 bases for V and 2 bases for J; bases not matched to a gene: 12. CDR3 in amino acids: CSVALGGRLQETQYF. The CDR3 DNA sequence: TGCAGCGTCGCCTTGGGAGGGCGGTTGCAAGAGACCCAGTACTTC.

A single count supports this clone. The rearrangement uses TRBV19 and TRBJ2-1; TRBD1 is a possible D gene (6 bases). The CDR3 runs to 15 residues. In germline, CDR1 is LNHDA, CDR2 SQIVND (reference sequence). V dropped 5 bases and J dropped 2 bases, with 13 bases sitting between them. CDR3 loop: CASSPQGSPYNEQFF. The CDR3 bases are TGTGCCAGTAGTCCCCAGGGGTCTCCCTACAATGAGCAGTTCTTC.

The rearrangement joins TRBV6-1 to TRBJ1-3; TRBD1 matches 8 bases. CDR1 MNHNS and CDR2 SASEGT come from the germline V gene. The CDR3 is made up of 16 amino acids. Germline trimming cut 0 bases from V and 2 bases from J; bases unmatched to any gene: 3. The CDR3 sequence is CASSEATGVTGNTIYF. The DNA for the CDR3 is TGTGCCAGCAGTGAAGCGACAGGGGTCACTGGAAACACCATATATTTT.

This clone showed up just a few times. The gene calls are TRBV7-2 and TRBJ2-7; TRBD2 might be the D (6 bases). The CDR3 is 14 amino acids. Germline V gene data show CDR1 as SGHTA and CDR2 as FQGNSA. V lost 4 bases to trimming and J lost 6 bases, with 16 bases between them. For the CDR3, the DNA is TGTGCCAGCAGCTCAATGGCGGGGCCGGGCGAGCAGTACTTC. Protein sequence: CASSSMAGPGEQYF.

This clone was seen a few times. The chain uses TRBV4-3 and TRBJ1-1; 8 nucleotides agree with TRBD1. J was trimmed by 0 bases and V by 4 bases; bases with no gene match: 7. Per the germline V gene, CDR1 is LGHNA and CDR2 is YSLEER. CDR3 size: 16 residues. The CDR3, as DNA: TGCGCCAGCAGCCTTTGGACAGGGCCAATGAACACTGAAGCTTTCTTT. Translating it yields CASSLWTGPMNTEAFF.

The chain couples TRBV28 to TRBJ1-1; 7 nucleotides agree with TRBD1. CDR3 size: 19 residues. V trimming: 6 bases; J trimming: 1 base; junction bases outside the gene matches: 20. Germline CDR1 and CDR2: MDHEN and SYDVKM. CDR3 amino acids: CASRPQHPDRLKSNTEAFF. The CDR3 DNA is TGTGCCAGCAGACCTCAACACCCGGACAGGCTAAAGTCGAACACTGAAGCTTTCTTT.

This chain uses TRBV6-2 or TRBV6-3 with TRBJ2-1, with D perhaps matching TRBD2 (7 bases). The germline V gene has CDR1 MNHEY and CDR2 SVGEGT. The CDR3 has 18 residues. V was cut by 2 bases and J by 0 bases, with 17 bases left in between. The CDR3 region has the DNA TGTGCCAGCAGTTACCCGACTGGCGGGGGCCTCTCCTACAATGAGCAGTTCTTC. Translation gives CASSYPTGGGLSYNEQFF.

The V and J genes are TRBV27 and TRBJ2-1, with a weak D call TRBD2 (5 bases). The germline V gene has CDR1 MNHEY and CDR2 SMNVEV (reference sequence). The CDR3 totals 14 residues. Trimming stripped 7 bases from V and 3 bases from J, with 13 bases between. This chain's CDR3 is CASNNGGSYNEQFF. The DNA of the CDR3 is TGTGCCAGCAACAATGGAGGCAGCTACAATGAGCAGTTCTTC.

This chain connects TRBV4-1 to TRBJ1-2; D might be TRBD1 (5 bases). V shed 1 base and J shed 1 base, with 16 bases lying between them. CDR1 MGHRA and CDR2 YSYEKL come from the germline V gene. The CDR3 consists of 17 residues. CDR3 sequence reads: CASSQVNGAGNNYGYTF. For the CDR3, the DNA is TGCGCCAGCAGCCAAGTCAACGGAGCAGGGAATAACTATGGCTACACCTTC.

The chain employs TRBV7-7 and TRBJ1-1, with 8 bases aligning to TRBD1. Losses at the gene ends were 1 base for V and 7 bases for J; bases not matched to a gene: 11. In germline, CDR1 is SSHAT, CDR2 FNYEAQ (reference sequence). The CDR3 contains 16 residues. In DNA form, the CDR3 reads TGTGCCAGCAGCTTAGAGCCCAGTCTGGACAGGGTTGAAGCTTTCTTT. Translating gives CASSLEPSLDRVEAFF.

The J gene is TRBJ2-7, the V gene TRBV6-5, with D possibly matching TRBD2 (6 bases). The ends were cut back, 8 bases at V and 4 bases at J, with 15 bases in the middle. Germline V lookup: CDR1 MNHEY, CDR2 SVGAGI. The CDR3 is 13 residues long. CDR3 loop: CASRARGTYEQYF. The CDR3 coding sequence is TGTGCCAGCCGGGCGAGAGGGACTTACGAGCAGTACTTC.

This clone has only one observation. The chain employs TRBV2 and TRBJ2-5; TRBD1 agrees at 7 bases. The CDR3 is 14 residues long. Trimming cost V 6 bases and J 2 bases; bases outside gene matches: 6. Germline CDR1 is SNHLY and CDR2 is FYNNEI. The CDR3 is CASSLGQLQETQYF. CDR3 coding DNA: TGTGCCAGCAGCCTGGGACAGCTACAAGAGACCCAGTACTTC.

V is TRBV6-5 and J is TRBJ1-5, with D uncertain. V lost 4 bases to trimming and J lost 2 bases, with 9 bases between them. The germline gives CDR1 MNHEY, CDR2 SVGAGI. The CDR3 runs 14 residues. The CDR3 sequence is CASSSVGGNQPQHF. In nucleotides, the CDR3 is TGTGCCAGCAGTTCCGTCGGGGGCAATCAGCCCCAGCATTTT.

The V gene is TRBV6-5, the J gene TRBJ1-2; TRBD1 agrees at 10 bases. Germline CDR1 and CDR2: MNHEY and SVGAGI. CDR3 size: 15 residues. With V trimmed by 4 bases and J by 3 bases, 5 bases remained unmatched. CDR3 region: CASSFSGTGDYGYTF. Here the CDR3 DNA reads TGTGCCAGCAGTTTCTCCGGGACAGGGGACTATGGCTACACCTTC.

The J gene is TRBJ2-7, the V gene TRBV28; TRBD2 agrees at 8 bases. Germline trimming cut 4 bases from V and 5 bases from J; bases unmatched to any gene: 10. The CDR3 has 15 residues. The germline V gene has CDR1 MDHEN and CDR2 SYDVKM. Written as DNA, the CDR3 is TGTGCCAGCAGTTCCCAAAGGATCGGGGGGGACGAGCAGTACTTC. Amino acid sequence: CASSSQRIGGDEQYF.

This chain uses TRBV7-2 with TRBJ2-7; 11 positions match TRBD2. Germline CDR1 reads SGHTA; CDR2 reads FQGNSA. The CDR3 is made up of 15 amino acids. V shed 3 bases and J 0 bases; nucleotides not matched to a gene: 1. The CDR3 region has the DNA TGTGCCAGCAGCTTGGGGACTAGCGGCTCCTACGAGCAGTACTTC. Translating gives CASSLGTSGSYEQYF.

V and J are TRBV6-5 and TRBJ1-2; 7 nucleotides match TRBD1. The CDR3 consists of 13 residues. Germline loops: CDR1 MNHEY, CDR2 SVGAGI. With V trimmed by 10 bases and J by 5 bases, 10 bases remained unmatched. The CDR3 sequence: CATRMGQIYGYTF. CDR3 nucleotides: TGTGCCACCAGGATGGGACAGATTTATGGCTACACCTTC.

Here the CDR3 reads CASSPPPRAGVEQYF. DNA of the CDR3: TGTGCCAGCAGCCCCCCTCCGCGAGCGGGGGTCGAGCAGTACTTC. J is TRBJ2-7 and V is TRBV11-2, with 8 bases aligning to TRBD2. Trimming at V came to 5 bases and at J to 6 bases, leaving 12 bases not matched to a gene. Germline loops: CDR1 SGHAT, CDR2 FQNNGV. The CDR3 is 15 amino acids.

The chain carries TRBV11-2 and TRBJ2-1, with TRBD2 identical over 9 bases. In germline, CDR1 is SGHAT, CDR2 FQNNGV. This CDR3 comprises 15 residues. Trimming removed 3 bases from V and 4 bases from J; junction bases left unmatched: 4. CDR3 sequence (DNA): TGTGCCAGCAGCTTTAGCGGGAGAGTGTACAATGAGCAGTTCTTC. Translation: CASSFSGRVYNEQFF.

The genes are TRBV7-9 and TRBJ1-1, with TRBD1 matching over 7 bases. Germline values: CDR1 SEHNR, CDR2 FQNEAQ (reference sequence). The CDR3 runs to 15 residues. J was trimmed by 0 bases and V by 5 bases; bases with no gene match: 6. CDR3 in DNA: TGTGCCAGCAGCCCAAGGGGGCAGGTGAACACTGAAGCTTTCTTT. Protein: CASSPRGQVNTEAFF.

The chain recombines TRBV5-6 with TRBJ2-5; D perhaps matches TRBD1 (5 bases). V gave up 2 bases and J gave up 5 bases, with 16 bases separating them. This CDR3 spans 15 amino acids. Germline values: CDR1 SGHDT, CDR2 YYEEEE. The CDR3 DNA reads TGTGCCAGCAGCTTTGGGCTTGCAGGGCCCGAGACCCAGTACTTC. Its protein is CASSFGLAGPETQYF.

The chain has TRBV18 and TRBJ2-2, with TRBD1 identical over 10 bases. There are 16 residues in the CDR3. Trimming cost V 6 bases and J 4 bases; bases outside gene matches: 8. Looked up from germline, CDR1 is KGHSH and CDR2 is LQKENI. CDR3 in DNA: TGTGCCAGCTCTCGACAGGGGGCGGTCCGCACCGGGGAGCTGTTTTTT. Translation: CASSRQGAVRTGELFF.

This chain joins TRBV19 and TRBJ2-6; D might be TRBD1 (6 bases). CDR3 length: 15 amino acids. Germline CDR1 is LNHDA and CDR2 is SQIVND (reference sequence). With 5 bases removed from V and 0 bases from J, the gap between germline ends came to 8 bases. Here the CDR3 DNA reads TGTGCCAGTAGTGGACAGTTCTCTGGGGCCAACGTCCTGACTTTC. It codes for CASSGQFSGANVLTF.

The CDR3 DNA is TGCGCCAGCAGCCAAGATGGGAGGGTACAGCCCCAGCATTTT. Amino acid sequence: CASSQDGRVQPQHF. This sequence joins TRBV4-1 and TRBJ1-5; no reliable D call. The CDR3 has 14 residues. V was pared by 0 bases and J by 7 bases, with 10 bases between. Per germline, CDR1 MGHRA and CDR2 YSYEKL.

This clone was picked up a small number of times. The chain employs TRBV5-1 and TRBJ2-7, with TRBD1 matching 9 bases. CDR3 size: 15 residues. Germline lookup yields CDR1 SGHRS and CDR2 YFSETQ. V dropped 0 bases and J dropped 4; count of bases not matched to a gene: 5. DNA for the CDR3: TGCGCCAGCAGCTTGGACGGGACAGGGTCTTACGAGCAGTACTTC. Protein: CASSLDGTGSYEQYF.

The V call is TRBV7-2, the J call TRBJ2-7; D might be TRBD2 (5 bases). The CDR3 has 15 residues. Germline V gene data show CDR1 as SGHTA and CDR2 as FQGNSA. V was clipped by 1 base and J by 1 base, with 11 bases between them. The CDR3 spells CASSLVWSGSYEQYF. CDR3 bases: TGTGCCAGCAGCTTAGTCTGGTCGGGATCCTACGAGCAGTACTTC.

This clone ranks as medium-sized (0.01 to 0.1%). The J gene is TRBJ1-5, the V gene TRBV19, with a possible D match to TRBD1 (6 bases). This CDR3 contains 17 residues. Between the trimmed V and J ends, which lost 7 bases and 0 bases, there was a span of 19 bases. Germline CDR1 LNHDA, CDR2 SQIVND (reference sequence). CDR3 in DNA: TGTGCCAGTAAGGGAAGGCAGGGGAATTATAGCAATCAGCCCCAGCATTTT. This translates into CASKGRQGNYSNQPQHF.

This sequence joins TRBV11-3 and TRBJ2-7, with TRBD2 matching 7 bases. Germline CDR1 and CDR2: SGHNT and YENEEA. This CDR3 has 20 residues. V lost 2 bases to trimming and J lost 3 bases; unmatched junction nucleotides: 22. CDR3: CASSLRVSSLTGGTNYEQYF. In DNA form, the CDR3 reads TGTGCCAGCAGCTTACGCGTAAGCTCCCTCACAGGAGGGACTAACTACGAGCAGTACTTC.

The chain combines TRBV5-4 with TRBJ1-6; 8 bases line up with TRBD1. Germline loops: CDR1 SGHNT, CDR2 YYREEE (reference sequence). CDR3 size: 15 residues. Losses at the gene ends were 0 bases for V and 9 bases for J; bases not matched to a gene: 5. The DNA for the CDR3 is TGTGCCAGCAGCTTGGCCGGAGGACAGGGTTCACCCCTCCACTTT. It is translated as CASSLAGGQGSPLHF.

This chain connects TRBV25-1 to TRBJ1-6; maybe TRBD1 (6 bases). The germline CDR1 and CDR2 sequences are MGHDK and SYGVNS. This CDR3 is 13 amino acids long. Deletions cut 6 bases from V and 8 bases from J, with 11 bases between. In nucleotides, the CDR3 is TGTGCCAGCAGCGACCCAGGGGATTCACCCCTCCACTTT. Its translation is CASSDPGDSPLHF. Full variable domain (outside the CDR3, taken from reference TRBV25-1 and TRBJ1-6): EADIYQTPRYLVIGTGKKITLECSQTMGHDKMYWYQQDPGMELHLIHYSYGVNSTEKGDLSSESTVSRIRTEHFPLTLESARPSHTSQYLCASSDPGDSPLHFGNGTRLTVT.